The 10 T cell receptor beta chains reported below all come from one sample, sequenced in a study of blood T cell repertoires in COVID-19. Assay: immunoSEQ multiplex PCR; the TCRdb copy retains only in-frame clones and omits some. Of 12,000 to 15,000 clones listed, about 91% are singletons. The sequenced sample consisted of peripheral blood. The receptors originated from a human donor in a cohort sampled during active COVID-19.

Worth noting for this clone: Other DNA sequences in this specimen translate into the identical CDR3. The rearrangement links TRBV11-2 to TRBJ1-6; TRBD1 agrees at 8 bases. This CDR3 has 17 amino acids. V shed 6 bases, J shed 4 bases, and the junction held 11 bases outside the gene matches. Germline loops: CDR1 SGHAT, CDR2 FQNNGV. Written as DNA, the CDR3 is TGTGCCAGCAGGCCTTACCAGGGGGCGCCATATAATTCACCCCTCCACTTT. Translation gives CASRPYQGAPYNSPLHF. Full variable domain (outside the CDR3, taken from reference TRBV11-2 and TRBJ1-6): EAGVAQSPRYKIIEKRQSVAFWCNPISGHATLYWYQQILGQGPKLLIQFQNNGVVDDSQLPKDRFSAERLKGVDSTLKIQPAKLEDSAVYLCASRPYQGAPYNSPLHFGNGTRLTVT.

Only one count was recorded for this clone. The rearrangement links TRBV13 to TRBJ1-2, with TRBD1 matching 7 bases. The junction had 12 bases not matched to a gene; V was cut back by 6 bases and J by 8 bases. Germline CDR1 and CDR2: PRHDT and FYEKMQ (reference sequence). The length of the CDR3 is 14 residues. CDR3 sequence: CASSKQGFTGGYTF. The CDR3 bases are TGTGCCAGCAGTAAACAGGGGTTCACGGGAGGCTACACCTTC.

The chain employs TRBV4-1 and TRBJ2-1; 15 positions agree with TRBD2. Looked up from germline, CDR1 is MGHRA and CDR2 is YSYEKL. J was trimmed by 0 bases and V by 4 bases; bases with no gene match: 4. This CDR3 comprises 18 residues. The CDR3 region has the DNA TGCGCCAGCAGCCTCGGACTAGCGGGAGGGCTCTCCTACAATGAGCAGTTCTTC. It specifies CASSLGLAGGLSYNEQFF.

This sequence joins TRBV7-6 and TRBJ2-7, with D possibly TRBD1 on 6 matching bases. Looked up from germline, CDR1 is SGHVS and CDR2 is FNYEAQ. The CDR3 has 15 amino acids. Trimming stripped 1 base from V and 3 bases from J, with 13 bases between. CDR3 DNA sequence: TGTGCCAGCAGCTTAGATGGGGGCGGGTTCTACGAGCAGTACTTC. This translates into CASSLDGGGFYEQYF. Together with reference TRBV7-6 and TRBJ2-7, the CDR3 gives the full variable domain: GAGVSQSPRYKVTKRGQDVALRCDPISGHVSLYWYRQALGQGPEFLTYFNYEAQQDKSGLPNDRFSAERPEGSISTLTIQRTEQRDSAMYRCASSLDGGGFYEQYFGPGTRLTVT.

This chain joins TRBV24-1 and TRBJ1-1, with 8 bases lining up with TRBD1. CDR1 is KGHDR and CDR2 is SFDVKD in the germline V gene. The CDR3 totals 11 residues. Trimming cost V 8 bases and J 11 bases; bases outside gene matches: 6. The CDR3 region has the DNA TGTGCCACCACGTCAGGGGGCTTGGCTTTCTTT. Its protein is CATTSGGLAFF.

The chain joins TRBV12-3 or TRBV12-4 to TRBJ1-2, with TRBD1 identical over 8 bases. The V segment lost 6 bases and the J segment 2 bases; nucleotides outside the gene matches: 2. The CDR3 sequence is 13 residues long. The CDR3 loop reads CASSGQGNYGYTF. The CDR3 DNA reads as TGTGCCAGCAGCGGACAGGGCAACTATGGCTACACCTTC.

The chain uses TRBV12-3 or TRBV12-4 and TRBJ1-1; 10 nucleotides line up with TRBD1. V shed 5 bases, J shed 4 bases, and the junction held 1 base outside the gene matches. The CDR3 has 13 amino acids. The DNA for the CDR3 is TGTGCCAGCAGTCGGACAGGGGGCACTGAAGCTTTCTTT. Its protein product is CASSRTGGTEAFF.

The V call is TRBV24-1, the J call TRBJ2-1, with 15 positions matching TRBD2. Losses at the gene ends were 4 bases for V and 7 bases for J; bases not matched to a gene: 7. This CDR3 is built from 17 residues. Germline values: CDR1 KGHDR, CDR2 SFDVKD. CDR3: CATSDPGLAGGPNEQFF. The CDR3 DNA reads TGTGCCACCAGTGACCCAGGACTAGCGGGAGGGCCAAATGAGCAGTTCTTC.

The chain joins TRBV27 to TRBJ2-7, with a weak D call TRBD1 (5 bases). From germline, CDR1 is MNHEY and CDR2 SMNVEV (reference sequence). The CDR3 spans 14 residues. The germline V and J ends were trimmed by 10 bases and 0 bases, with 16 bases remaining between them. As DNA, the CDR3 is TGTGCCATAAGTAGGGGAATTAGCTCCTACGAGCAGTACTTC. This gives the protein CAISRGISSYEQYF.

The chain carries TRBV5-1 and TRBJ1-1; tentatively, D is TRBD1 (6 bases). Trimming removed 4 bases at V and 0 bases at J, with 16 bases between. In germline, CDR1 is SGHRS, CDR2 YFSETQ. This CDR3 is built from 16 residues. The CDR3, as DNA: TGCGCCAGCAGCCCTAGGGGGTGGGGATTGAACACTGAAGCTTTCTTT. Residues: CASSPRGWGLNTEAFF.